One sample yielded the 26 T cell receptor beta chains listed below, sequenced in a study of T cell clonotyping in hematopoietic cell transplantation. Time point given: recipient sample about 28 days before transplant, after cytoreduction. Only in-frame clones appear in the TCRdb table, and some are missing; sequencing was by immunoSEQ multiplex PCR. This sample has under 45,000 clones, with about 95% found just once. The specimen comprised peripheral blood mononuclear cells, sampled before stem cell transplant. The receptors originated from a man aged 40-55 years with chronic myeloid leukemia. Some clones in this sample may be carry-over from other donors' samples.

The V and J genes are TRBV5-6 and TRBJ1-2; D perhaps matches TRBD1 (6 bases). The CDR3 loop spans 13 amino acids. V lost 7 bases and J lost 8, with 18 bases in between. Germline V gene lookup returns CDR1 SGHDT and CDR2 YYEEEE. The CDR3 DNA follows: TGTGCCAGCCTTAGTACAGGGTTTCGAGGCTACACCTTC. It codes for CASLSTGFRGYTF.

This clone occurred once. The chain recombines TRBV4-2 with TRBJ2-5; TRBD1 is a possible D gene (5 bases). The CDR3 sequence is 16 residues long. V was shortened by 1 base and J by 4 bases, with 16 bases between the two germline ends. Per the germline V gene, CDR1 is LGHNA and CDR2 is YNFKEQ. The CDR3 sequence is CASSQGLRGSGETQYF. CDR3 nucleotide sequence: TGTGCCAGCAGCCAAGGATTAAGGGGATCAGGAGAGACCCAGTACTTC.

The rearrangement links TRBV5-6 to TRBJ1-6; 7 bases fit TRBD1. After removal of 1 base from V and 3 bases from J, the junction contained 4 bases not matched to a gene. The CDR3 length is 16 residues. In germline, CDR1 is SGHDT, CDR2 YYEEEE. CDR3 DNA: TGTGCCAGCAGCTTGTATTGGGACAGCTATAATTCACCCCTCCACTTT. It is translated as CASSLYWDSYNSPLHF.

The chain has TRBV6-1 and TRBJ1-2; unclear D gene. CDR1 is MNHNS, CDR2 SASEGT, per germline. The germline V and J ends were trimmed by 2 bases and 6 bases, with 16 bases remaining between them. This CDR3 region has 15 residues. The CDR3 DNA reads TGTGCCAGCAGTGAAACCGGCCTTACGTTGGATGGCTACACCTTC. This sequence encodes CASSETGLTLDGYTF.

The chain has TRBV11-3 and TRBJ1-5; tentative D call: TRBD1 (5 bases). The germline gives CDR1 SGHNT, CDR2 YENEEA. The V end lost 2 bases, the J end lost 5 bases, and 7 bases lay between the germline ends. This CDR3 has 13 amino acids. CDR3 bases: TGTGCCAGCAGCTTAAGGGGCGATCAGCCCCAGCATTTT. Encoded protein: CASSLRGDQPQHF.

J is TRBJ1-2 and V is TRBV6-5, with D hard to call. Trimming removed 0 bases from V and 4 bases from J, with 6 bases in between. The CDR3 consists of 13 residues. Per the germline V gene, CDR1 is MNHEY and CDR2 is SVGAGI. DNA for the CDR3: TGTGCCAGCAGTTACTCGTGGAGCTATGGCTACACCTTC. Its protein is CASSYSWSYGYTF.

The chain employs TRBV5-5 and TRBJ2-3; possibly TRBD1 for D (5 bases). CDR1 and CDR2 (germline): SGHKS, YYEKEE (reference sequence). The CDR3 is 13 amino acids. Trimming left V 1 base short and J 4 bases short, with 7 bases between. This CDR3 is CASSLRQSDTQYF. CDR3 DNA: TGTGCCAGCAGCTTGCGACAGTCAGATACGCAGTATTTT.

The chain has TRBV10-3 and TRBJ2-7, with a tentative D call TRBD2 (6 bases). There are 14 residues in the CDR3. CDR1 ENHRY and CDR2 SYGVKD come from the germline V gene. Trimming pared 0 bases from V and 5 bases from J, leaving 11 bases between. The CDR3, as DNA: TGTGCCATCAGTGAGTCGGAGGAGGGGAACGAGCAGTACTTC. Translated, it gives CAISESEEGNEQYF.

The CDR3 region has the DNA TGTGCCAGCAGCCGTTCCCAAGCAGATACGCAGTATTTT. Translated: CASSRSQADTQYF. The chain has TRBV7-9 and TRBJ2-3; D unclear. The CDR3 has 13 amino acids. Germline lookup yields CDR1 SEHNR and CDR2 FQNEAQ (reference sequence). V was clipped by 5 bases and J by 4 bases, with 10 bases between them.

The J gene is TRBJ1-2, the V gene TRBV25-1, with 7 bases aligning to TRBD1. The germline gives CDR1 MGHDK, CDR2 SYGVNS. This CDR3 is 11 amino acids long. Unmatched junction bases numbered 5, after V lost 8 bases and J lost 8 bases. CDR3 amino acids: CASGGGGGYTF. DNA of the CDR3: TGTGCCAGCGGAGGGGGCGGAGGCTACACCTTC.

The rearrangement joins TRBV9 to TRBJ1-2; no clear D. Trimming stripped 0 bases from V and 8 bases from J, with 14 bases between. From germline, CDR1 is SGDLS and CDR2 YYNGEE. The CDR3 has 14 amino acids. CDR3 in amino acids: CASSVESRSFGYTF. Written as DNA, the CDR3 is TGTGCCAGCAGCGTAGAGTCTAGGTCTTTCGGCTACACCTTC.

V and J are TRBV15 and TRBJ2-7, with TRBD1 matching over 8 bases. Germline V gene sequence: CDR1 LNHNV, CDR2 YYDKDF (reference sequence). V trimming: 1 base; J trimming: 6 bases; junction bases outside the gene matches: 5. This CDR3 comprises 14 residues. In DNA form, the CDR3 reads TGTGCCACCAGCAGAGGACAGGGGAGGATCGAGCAGTACTTC. Translated: CATSRGQGRIEQYF.

J is TRBJ1-1 and V is TRBV28; D may be TRBD1 (5 bases). The germline V gene encodes CDR1 MDHEN and CDR2 SYDVKM. This CDR3 has 14 residues. V lost 5 bases and J 4 bases, leaving 14 bases between the germline ends. CDR3 amino acids: CASSQQGWGTEAFF. In DNA, the CDR3 is TGTGCCAGCAGTCAGCAGGGTTGGGGCACTGAAGCTTTCTTT.

This clone was picked up one time. The CDR3 loop reads CASSLTALRSSYNSPLHF. The CDR3 DNA sequence: TGTGCCAGCAGTTTAACGGCCCTGAGGAGCTCCTATAATTCACCCCTCCACTTT. This sequence joins TRBV27 and TRBJ1-6; D remains ambiguous. The CDR3 is 18 amino acids. CDR1 MNHEY and CDR2 SMNVEV come from the germline V gene (reference sequence). V was shortened by 2 bases and J by 0 bases, with 14 bases between the two germline ends.

The V and J genes are TRBV7-9 and TRBJ1-1, with 9 bases fitting TRBD1. The CDR3 runs 12 residues. Germline-derived CDR1 and CDR2 are SEHNR and FQNEAQ (reference sequence). J gave up 4 bases and V 11 bases, and 5 bases lay outside the gene matches. As DNA, the CDR3 is TGTGCCGGGGGACAGGGACGCACTGAAGCTTTCTTT. Encoded protein: CAGGQGRTEAFF. The variable domain in full, completed from reference TRBV7-9 and TRBJ1-1, reads DTGVSQNPRHKITKRGQNVTFRCDPISEHNRLYWYRQTLGQGPEFLTYFQNEAQLEKSRLLSDRFSAERPKGSFSTLEIQRTEQGDSAMYLCAGGQGRTEAFFGQGTRLTVV.

This rearrangement joins TRBV7-3 to TRBJ2-7, with D unclear. The germline gives CDR1 SGHTA, CDR2 FQGTGA. Between the trimmed V and J ends, which lost 0 bases and 0 bases, there was a span of 6 bases. This CDR3 spans 14 amino acids. CDR3 DNA: TGTGCCAGCAGCTTAACGGGGTCCTCCTACGAGCAGTACTTC. Residues: CASSLTGSSYEQYF.

The chain uses TRBV5-6 and TRBJ2-7; TRBD1 matches 7 bases. J gave up 2 bases and V 4 bases, and 6 bases lay outside the gene matches. Germline V gene data show CDR1 as SGHDT and CDR2 as YYEEEE. This CDR3 has 14 amino acids. CDR3 nucleotide sequence: TGTGCCAGCAGCATTACAGGGGCCCCCTACGAGCAGTACTTC. Translated: CASSITGAPYEQYF. The full variable domain, with the rest looked up from reference TRBV5-6 and TRBJ2-7, is DAGVTQSPTHLIKTRGQQVTLRCSPKSGHDTVSWYQQALGQGPQFIFQYYEEEERQRGNFPDRFSGHQFPNYSSELNVNALLLGDSALYLCASSITGAPYEQYFGPGTRLTVT.

This clone was seen only a few times. A junction boundary mismatches the germline segment, possibly from a read error. CDR3 DNA sequence: TGTGCTAGCAGCCCCACCAGTAGGGCAGACGAGCAGTACTTC. Its translation is CASSPTSRADEQYF. The chain employs TRBV7-7 and TRBJ2-7; D is unresolved. Germline CDR1 and CDR2: SSHAT and FNYEAQ (reference sequence). The CDR3 is made up of 14 amino acids.

The chain has TRBV19 and TRBJ1-5, with D possibly matching TRBD1 (5 bases). V was trimmed by 5 bases and J by 5 bases, leaving 16 bases between them. Germline V gene lookup returns CDR1 LNHDA and CDR2 SQIVND (reference sequence). The CDR3 consists of 15 residues. The CDR3 protein is CASSAQPRGDQPQHF. Written as DNA, the CDR3 is TGTGCCAGTAGTGCCCAACCCCGGGGGGATCAGCCCCAGCATTTT.

The chain recombines TRBV28 with TRBJ1-1; D is undetermined. This CDR3 contains 12 residues. Trimming removed 8 bases from V and 0 bases from J, with 7 bases in between. The germline CDR1 and CDR2 sequences are MDHEN and SYDVKM. This CDR3 reads CASSRMNTEAFF. The CDR3 region has the DNA TGTGCCAGCTCTAGGATGAACACTGAAGCTTTCTTT.

The chain uses TRBV15 and TRBJ2-7; D is possibly TRBD1 (7 bases). V shed 3 bases and J shed 1 base, with 10 bases lying between them. CDR1 is LNHNV, CDR2 YYDKDF, per germline (reference sequence). The CDR3 has 14 residues. The CDR3 sequence is CATSRGGQSYEQYF. For the CDR3, the DNA is TGTGCCACCAGCAGGGGGGGACAGTCCTACGAGCAGTACTTC.

The V and J genes are TRBV19 and TRBJ1-2; the match to TRBD1 covers 7 bases. The CDR3 extends over 15 amino acids. From germline, CDR1 is LNHDA and CDR2 SQIVND (reference sequence). The trim removed 4 bases at V and 6 bases at J, leaving 11 bases unmatched. The DNA of the CDR3 is TGTGCCAGTAGTAGGGGGGGACAGAGGCCGCATGGCTACACCTTC. Its translation: CASSRGGQRPHGYTF.

This sequence joins TRBV21-1 and TRBJ2-1; TRBD2, as called in the table, went unchecked against the DNA. TRBV21-1 is noted as a pseudogene. The CDR3 is made up of 18 amino acids. As DNA, the CDR3 is TGTGCCAGCAGCTCATCGTTATCTAGCGGGGGCTCCATCAATGAGCAGTTCTTC. It specifies CASSSSLSSGGSINEQFF.

The rearrangement joins TRBV4-1 to TRBJ1-1; D unclear. Germline CDR1 is MGHRA and CDR2 is YSYEKL. This CDR3 has 13 amino acids. Trimming left V 0 bases short and J 9 bases short, with 11 bases between. This CDR3 is CASSQEKGLQAFF. For the CDR3, the DNA is TGCGCCAGCAGCCAAGAAAAAGGACTTCAAGCTTTCTTT.

The V gene is TRBV6-1, the J gene TRBJ1-3; tentatively, D is TRBD1 (5 bases). Germline assignment: CDR1 MNHNS and CDR2 SASEGT. CDR3 length: 14 residues. V lost 5 bases and J lost 3, with 11 bases in between. Here the CDR3 DNA reads TGTGCCAGCAGTCCCCAGGGATATGGAAACACCATATATTTT. It yields the protein CASSPQGYGNTIYF.

This rearrangement joins TRBV10-3 to TRBJ2-5; the match to TRBD2 covers 8 bases. Trimming removed 7 bases from V and 5 bases from J; junction bases left unmatched: 9. The germline gives CDR1 ENHRY, CDR2 SYGVKD. This CDR3 contains 14 residues. CDR3 region: CAIKDGGAVETQYF. The CDR3 DNA is TGTGCCATCAAAGACGGGGGGGCCGTGGAGACCCAGTACTTC.